Each of the 10 T cell receptor beta chains below was sequenced from the same sample in a study of control samples from healthy donors and cancer patients. The table came from immunoSEQ multiplex PCR; TCRdb's copy has only in-frame clones and leaves some out. The sample includes some 130,000 clones, more than 80% of them seen just once. The specimen was blood. The source of these receptors is a man aged 40-50 years in good health.

The chain carries TRBV20-1 and TRBJ2-3; maybe TRBD1 (5 bases). This CDR3 is built from 16 residues. Germline loops: CDR1 DFQATT, CDR2 SNEGSKA (reference sequence). Trimming left V 3 bases short and J 0 bases short, with 16 bases between. This chain's CDR3 is CSASKLGHRSTDTQYF. The CDR3 bases are TGCAGTGCTAGTAAACTGGGGCACCGTAGCACAGATACGCAGTATTTT.

The chain combines TRBV5-1 with TRBJ1-1; D unresolved. Germline V gene sequence: CDR1 SGHRS, CDR2 YFSETQ. The germline V and J ends were trimmed by 4 bases and 6 bases, with 10 bases remaining between them. CDR3 length equals 12 residues. The CDR3 sequence: CASSIDIAEAFF. DNA for the CDR3: TGCGCCAGCAGCATCGACATAGCTGAAGCTTTCTTT.

The V and J genes are TRBV10-1 and TRBJ1-1; a weak D match, TRBD1 (6 bases). Germline CDR1 reads WNHNN; CDR2 reads SYGVQD (reference sequence). The CDR3 spans 13 residues. Trimming stripped 6 bases from V and 2 bases from J, with 10 bases between. CDR3 sequence (DNA): TGCGCCAGCAGGCCGGACAGAAACACTGAAGCTTTCTTT. Its protein is CASRPDRNTEAFF.

The gene calls are TRBV24-1 and TRBJ1-2, with TRBD1 matching over 7 bases. Germline CDR1 and CDR2: KGHDR and SFDVKD. Trimming at V came to 7 bases and at J to 4 bases, leaving 14 bases not matched to a gene. The CDR3 extends over 16 amino acids. As DNA, the CDR3 is TGTGCCACCAGCCCTACAGGGGTCTCAGGGGTCTATGGCTACACCTTC. The encoded protein is CATSPTGVSGVYGYTF.

The CDR3 loop is CASSGTDFGSYNSPLHF. The DNA for the CDR3 is TGTGCCAGCAGTGGGACCGACTTCGGGTCCTATAATTCACCCCTCCACTTT. This chain joins TRBV6-1 and TRBJ1-6; D call uncertain. Germline V lookup: CDR1 MNHNS, CDR2 SASEGT. The CDR3 loop spans 17 amino acids. The V end lost 4 bases, the J end lost 1 base, and 14 bases lay between the germline ends.

The chain carries TRBV6-1 and TRBJ1-3, with 9 bases lining up with TRBD1. The ends lost 4 bases at V and 0 bases at J; junction bases unmatched: 13. This CDR3 region has 19 residues. CDR1 is MNHNS and CDR2 is SASEGT in the germline V gene. In nucleotides, the CDR3 is TGTGCCAGCAGTGTCGCCGGGACAGGGTTTTTTTCCTCTGGAAACACCATATATTTT. Translation gives CASSVAGTGFFSSGNTIYF.

The chain couples TRBV11-3 to TRBJ2-3, with D possibly being TRBD2 (5 bases). CDR3 length equals 14 residues. V lost 1 base and J 1 base, leaving 6 bases between the germline ends. Germline lookup yields CDR1 SGHNT and CDR2 YENEEA. CDR3 region: CASSLGGRTDTQYF. The CDR3 DNA is TGTGCCAGCAGCTTAGGCGGGCGCACAGATACGCAGTATTTT.

The chain recombines TRBV30 with TRBJ2-4; TRBD2 is a possible D gene (5 bases). V shed 4 bases and J shed 4 bases, with 14 bases lying between them. Germline CDR1 is GTSNPN and CDR2 is SVGIG (reference sequence). This CDR3 region has 14 residues. For the CDR3, the DNA is TGTGCCTGGACGCCGGTATGGACTAAAAACATTCAGTACTTC. This translates into CAWTPVWTKNIQYF.

The V and J genes are TRBV11-2 and TRBJ1-2; 10 nucleotides line up with TRBD1. Germline V CDR1 and CDR2: SGHAT, FQNNGV. The CDR3 has 14 residues. V dropped 4 bases and J dropped 4; count of bases not matched to a gene: 3. CDR3 loop: CASSSWTGGYGYTF. The CDR3 nucleotides read TGTGCCAGCAGCTCATGGACAGGGGGCTATGGCTACACCTTC.

The V call is TRBV5-4, the J call TRBJ2-2, with no clear D. Between the trimmed V and J ends, which lost 3 bases and 2 bases, there was a span of 14 bases. CDR1 is SGHNT and CDR2 is YYREEE in the germline V gene (reference sequence). This CDR3 spans 16 amino acids. CDR3 sequence (DNA): TGTGCCAGCAGCTGGAGTCAGGCGATCAACACCGGGGAGCTGTTTTTT. It specifies CASSWSQAINTGELFF.